These T cell receptor beta chains were read from a single sample in a study of cytomegalovirus exposure and HLA in healthy donors. Some clones are missing from TCRdb's copy, which holds only in-frame ones; the method was immunoSEQ multiplex PCR. Of 150,000 to 200,000 clones listed, 70% were seen once; the top ten hold about 4.5%. The specimen sequenced was PBMCs. These receptors were collected from a man aged 18 to 30 in good health and CMV-seropositive. Both conserved end residues are part of each CDR3. The D gene is left open where the match is weak. Rows may omit the clone size; those that give it use once, few, many or a size class.

J: TRBJ2-3
D: -
size: -
V: TRBV11-2
CDR3: CASSLDGARTDTQYF
DNA: TGTGCCAGCAGCTTAGATGGGGCCCGCACAGATACGCAGTATTTT

J: TRBJ2-3
D: -
size: -
V: TRBV28
CDR3: CASRGGISTDTQYF
DNA: TGTGCCAGCCGGGGTGGAATTAGCACAGATACGCAGTATTTT

J: TRBJ2-1
D: TRBD2
size: -
V: TRBV27
CDR3: CASSPSSGRHSYNEQFF
DNA: TGTGCCAGCAGCCCTAGTAGCGGGAGGCACTCCTACAATGAGCAGTTCTTC

J: TRBJ1-1
D: -
size: once
V: TRBV7-9
CDR3: CASSPTPPNTEAFF
DNA: TGTGCCAGCAGCCCCACACCCCCGAACACTGAAGCTTTCTTT

J: TRBJ1-1
D: -
size: -
V: TRBV5-8
CDR3: CASSWGGGEAFF
DNA: TGTGCCAGCAGCTGGGGGGGCGGTGAAGCTTTCTTT

J: TRBJ2-2
D: -
size: -
V: TRBV9
CDR3: CASSVGGHPNTGELFF
DNA: TGTGCCAGCAGCGTAGGGGGACACCCGAACACCGGGGAGCTGTTTTTT

J: TRBJ1-5
D: TRBD1
size: few
V: TRBV14
CDR3: CASSQELGTGKLDQPQHF
DNA: TGTGCCAGCAGCCAGGAACTAGGGACAGGGAAACTGGATCAGCCCCAGCATTTT

J: TRBJ1-1
D: TRBD1
size: -
V: TRBV5-8
CDR3: CASSIGTAEYYMNTEAFF
DNA: TGTGCCAGCAGCATTGGGACAGCCGAATACTACATGAACACTGAAGCTTTCTTT

J: TRBJ2-1
D: -
size: few
V: TRBV7-6
CDR3: CASSAGGTTYNEQFF
DNA: TGTGCCAGCAGCGCGGGCGGGACCACCTACAATGAGCAGTTCTTC

J: TRBJ2-4
D: -
size: -
V: TRBV4-1
CDR3: CASSSLAKNIQYF
DNA: TGCGCCAGCAGCTCATTAGCCAAAAACATTCAGTACTTC

J: TRBJ2-1
D: TRBD2
size: -
V: TRBV18
CDR3: CASSQTSGSHNEQFF
DNA: TGTGCCAGCTCACAGACTAGCGGGAGCCACAATGAGCAGTTCTTC

J: TRBJ2-1
D: TRBD2
size: few
V: TRBV15
CDR3: CATSRGPASGRGRGNEQFF
DNA: TGTGCCACCAGCAGAGGCCCCGCTAGCGGGAGGGGAAGAGGCAATGAGCAGTTCTTC

J: TRBJ2-6
D: TRBD1
size: once
V: TRBV14
CDR3: CASSQDSAGGWYSGANVLTF
DNA: TGTGCCAGCAGCCAAGATAGTGCAGGGGGTTGGTACTCTGGGGCCAACGTCCTGACTTTC

J: TRBJ2-3
D: -
size: -
V: TRBV5-1
CDR3: CASSLDRSGDTQYF
DNA: TGCGCCAGCAGCTTGGATCGCAGCGGGGATACGCAGTATTTT

J: TRBJ2-3
D: TRBD2
size: few
V: TRBV7-9
CDR3: CASSPRGSGGAGTDTQYF
DNA: TGTGCCAGCAGCCCCCGTGGTAGCGGGGGGGCGGGTACAGATACGCAGTATTTT

J: TRBJ2-3
D: -
size: once
V: TRBV19
CDR3: CASSSGRDTQYF
DNA: TGTGCCAGTAGTTCAGGGAGGGATACGCAGTATTTT

J: TRBJ1-1
D: TRBD1
size: -
V: TRBV11-2
CDR3: CASSGRLQGSEAFF
DNA: TGTGCCAGCAGCGGACGATTACAGGGGTCTGAAGCTTTCTTT

J: TRBJ2-5
D: TRBD1
size: -
V: TRBV7-9
CDR3: CASSPIAGGRIQETQYF
DNA: TGTGCCAGCAGCCCCATTGCAGGGGGCCGAATACAAGAGACCCAGTACTTC

J: TRBJ2-5
D: -
size: -
V: TRBV5-1
CDR3: CASSSQVTQETQYF
DNA: TGCGCCAGCAGCTCACAGGTAACCCAAGAGACCCAGTACTTC

J: TRBJ1-1
D: -
size: -
V: TRBV7-2
CDR3: CASSLARGGRGLQAFF
DNA: TGTGCCAGCAGCTTAGCGCGAGGGGGTAGGGGCCTACAAGCTTTCTTT

J: TRBJ2-5
D: TRBD2
size: -
V: TRBV4-1
CDR3: CASKREGRETQYF
DNA: TGCGCCAGCAAGCGGGAGGGCCGAGAGACCCAGTACTTC

J: TRBJ1-1
D: -
size: -
V: TRBV19
CDR3: CASSIGDRNTEAFF
DNA: TGTGCCAGTAGTATTGGAGACAGGAACACTGAAGCTTTCTTT

J: TRBJ2-6
D: TRBD2
size: -
V: TRBV5-1
CDR3: CASSLALLAGVSGANVLTF
DNA: TGCGCCAGCAGCTTGGCACTACTAGCGGGGGTATCTGGGGCCAACGTCCTGACTTTC

J: TRBJ1-2
D: -
size: -
V: TRBV2
CDR3: CASNTGSISYTF
DNA: TGTGCCAGCAATACAGGGTCTATTAGCTACACCTTC

J: TRBJ1-2
D: -
size: -
V: TRBV9
CDR3: CASSVQSGANYGYTF
DNA: TGTGCCAGCAGCGTACAGTCAGGGGCTAACTATGGCTACACCTTC

J: TRBJ2-2
D: -
size: -
V: TRBV4-1
CDR3: CASSQGPLGDTGELFF
DNA: TGCGCCAGCAGCCAAGGACCCTTAGGGGACACCGGGGAGCTGTTTTTT

J: TRBJ2-1
D: -
size: -
V: TRBV6-1
CDR3: CASSELGGSSYNEQFF
DNA: TGTGCCAGCAGTGAACTTGGAGGGAGCTCCTACAATGAGCAGTTCTTC

J: TRBJ1-1
D: -
size: -
V: TRBV6-5
CDR3: CASTIGSSNTEAFF
DNA: TGTGCCAGCACTATCGGGTCCTCGAACACTGAAGCTTTCTTT

J: TRBJ2-1
D: -
size: -
V: TRBV25-1
CDR3: CASTQGGEQFF
DNA: TGTGCCAGCACCCAAGGGGGTGAGCAGTTCTTC

J: TRBJ2-6
D: TRBD1
size: -
V: TRBV14
CDR3: CASSRGTGAGANVLTF
DNA: TGTGCCAGCAGCCGCGGGACAGGGGCCGGGGCCAACGTCCTGACTTTC

J: TRBJ1-1
D: -
size: -
V: TRBV4-1
CDR3: CASSQDTTGRNTEAFF
DNA: TGCGCCAGCAGCCAAGATACCACAGGGAGGAACACTGAAGCTTTCTTT

J: TRBJ1-3
D: -
size: -
V: TRBV9
CDR3: CASSERNSGNTIYF
DNA: TGTGCCAGCAGCGAGAGAAACTCTGGAAACACCATATATTTT

J: TRBJ1-2
D: TRBD1
size: -
V: TRBV15
CDR3: CATSMTGEKNYGYTF
DNA: TGTGCCACCAGCATGACAGGGGAAAAGAACTATGGCTACACCTTC

J: TRBJ1-5
D: TRBD1
size: once
V: TRBV6-6
CDR3: CASSYSMTGLNQPQHF
DNA: TGTGCCAGCAGTTACTCGATGACAGGGCTAAATCAGCCCCAGCATTTT

J: TRBJ2-5
D: TRBD2
size: -
V: TRBV4-1
CDR3: CASSQDTSGGQTQYF
DNA: TGCGCCAGCAGCCAAGATACTAGCGGGGGGCAGACCCAGTACTTC

J: TRBJ2-1
D: TRBD1
size: -
V: TRBV27
CDR3: CASSLTGHEQFF
DNA: TGTGCCAGCAGCCTGACAGGGCATGAGCAGTTCTTC

J: TRBJ2-3
D: -
size: -
V: TRBV19
CDR3: CASSTGRGDTQYF
DNA: TGTGCCAGTAGTACGGGACGGGGGGATACGCAGTATTTT

J: TRBJ2-1
D: TRBD2
size: once
V: TRBV5-4
CDR3: CASSAYSGHLYNEQFF
DNA: TGTGCCAGCAGCGCGTATAGCGGGCACCTTTACAATGAGCAGTTCTTC

J: TRBJ1-4
D: -
size: -
V: TRBV28
CDR3: CASSFGAEGDEKLFF
DNA: TGTGCCAGCAGTTTCGGGGCAGAGGGGGATGAAAAACTGTTTTTT

J: TRBJ2-3
D: -
size: -
V: TRBV12-5
CDR3: CASGKGRYTDTQYF
DNA: TGTGCTAGTGGTAAGGGGCGTTACACAGATACGCAGTATTTT

J: TRBJ2-1
D: TRBD2
size: -
V: TRBV5-6
CDR3: CASSLEVYRGESSYNEQFF
DNA: TGTGCCAGCAGCTTGGAGGTCTACCGGGGGGAGAGCTCCTACAATGAGCAGTTCTTC